The T cell receptor beta chain described here comes from a study of identical twins. TCRdb recomputed calls from the 5' RACE reads with MiXCR, one row per CDR3 protein. The table has about 240,000 distinct CDR3 sequences, roughly a tenth seen once. This clonotype was counted ten times or more. Its antigen is currently unknown. Study outcomes and limitations: A partial confounding effect on zero-insertion analyses could come from invariant MAIT and iNKT cells. Conclusions were based on cross-sectional statistical analysis, without following the same donors. Cord blood's abundant beta clonotypes had fewer insertions, unlike memory repertoires.

This CDR3 is 14 amino acids long. Germline CDR1 is SGHVS and CDR2 is FQNEAQ. V gave up 3 bases and J gave up 2 bases, with 11 bases separating them. Sequences were obtained from memory T cells sorted from blood. The chain carries TRBV7-8 and TRBJ2-7; either TRBD1 or TRBD2 may supply D (5 bases each). The source is a man aged 45-65 years in good health. CDR3 DNA: TGTGCCAGCAGCTTGGGACGGATAGCCTACGAGCAGTACTTC. Translated, it gives CASSLGRIAYEQYF.